This TCR beta chain comes out of a study of cytomegalovirus exposure and HLA in healthy donors. Background on the study: Clustering assigned 70% to 90% of the approximately 400 genotyped donors to the Caucasian-associated ancestry cluster. Study results and caveats: Most observed TCR sequences were rare, whereas some public TCRs were detected in many donors. It was shown in a later analysis that HLA-associated TCR beta chains were more clonally expanded than other, equally common chains. It is likely that the observed cluster of highly shared sequence variants was a sequencing artifact.

V lost 3 bases, J lost 1 base, and 11 bases stayed unmatched. The CDR3 runs 17 residues. Germline V CDR1 and CDR2: LNHNV, YYDKDF (reference sequence). On this clone: As yet, its antigen is unknown.

This PCR relied on a set of 60 Vbeta primers and 13 Jbeta primers. The assay was immunoSEQ multiplex PCR, and TCRdb's table has in-frame clones only and misses some. This repertoire shows about 170,000 clones, approximately 78% found once; its top ten account for about 0.98%. Sequencing was performed on PBMCs. V and J are TRBV15 and TRBJ1-1; 7 bases agree with TRBD1. The receptor comes from a girl aged 2 to 9 in good health and CMV-seropositive. The CDR3 bases are TGTGCCACCAGCAGCCCCAAGACAGGGTATAGGAACACTGAAGCTTTCTTT. Translating gives CATSSPKTGYRNTEAFF.